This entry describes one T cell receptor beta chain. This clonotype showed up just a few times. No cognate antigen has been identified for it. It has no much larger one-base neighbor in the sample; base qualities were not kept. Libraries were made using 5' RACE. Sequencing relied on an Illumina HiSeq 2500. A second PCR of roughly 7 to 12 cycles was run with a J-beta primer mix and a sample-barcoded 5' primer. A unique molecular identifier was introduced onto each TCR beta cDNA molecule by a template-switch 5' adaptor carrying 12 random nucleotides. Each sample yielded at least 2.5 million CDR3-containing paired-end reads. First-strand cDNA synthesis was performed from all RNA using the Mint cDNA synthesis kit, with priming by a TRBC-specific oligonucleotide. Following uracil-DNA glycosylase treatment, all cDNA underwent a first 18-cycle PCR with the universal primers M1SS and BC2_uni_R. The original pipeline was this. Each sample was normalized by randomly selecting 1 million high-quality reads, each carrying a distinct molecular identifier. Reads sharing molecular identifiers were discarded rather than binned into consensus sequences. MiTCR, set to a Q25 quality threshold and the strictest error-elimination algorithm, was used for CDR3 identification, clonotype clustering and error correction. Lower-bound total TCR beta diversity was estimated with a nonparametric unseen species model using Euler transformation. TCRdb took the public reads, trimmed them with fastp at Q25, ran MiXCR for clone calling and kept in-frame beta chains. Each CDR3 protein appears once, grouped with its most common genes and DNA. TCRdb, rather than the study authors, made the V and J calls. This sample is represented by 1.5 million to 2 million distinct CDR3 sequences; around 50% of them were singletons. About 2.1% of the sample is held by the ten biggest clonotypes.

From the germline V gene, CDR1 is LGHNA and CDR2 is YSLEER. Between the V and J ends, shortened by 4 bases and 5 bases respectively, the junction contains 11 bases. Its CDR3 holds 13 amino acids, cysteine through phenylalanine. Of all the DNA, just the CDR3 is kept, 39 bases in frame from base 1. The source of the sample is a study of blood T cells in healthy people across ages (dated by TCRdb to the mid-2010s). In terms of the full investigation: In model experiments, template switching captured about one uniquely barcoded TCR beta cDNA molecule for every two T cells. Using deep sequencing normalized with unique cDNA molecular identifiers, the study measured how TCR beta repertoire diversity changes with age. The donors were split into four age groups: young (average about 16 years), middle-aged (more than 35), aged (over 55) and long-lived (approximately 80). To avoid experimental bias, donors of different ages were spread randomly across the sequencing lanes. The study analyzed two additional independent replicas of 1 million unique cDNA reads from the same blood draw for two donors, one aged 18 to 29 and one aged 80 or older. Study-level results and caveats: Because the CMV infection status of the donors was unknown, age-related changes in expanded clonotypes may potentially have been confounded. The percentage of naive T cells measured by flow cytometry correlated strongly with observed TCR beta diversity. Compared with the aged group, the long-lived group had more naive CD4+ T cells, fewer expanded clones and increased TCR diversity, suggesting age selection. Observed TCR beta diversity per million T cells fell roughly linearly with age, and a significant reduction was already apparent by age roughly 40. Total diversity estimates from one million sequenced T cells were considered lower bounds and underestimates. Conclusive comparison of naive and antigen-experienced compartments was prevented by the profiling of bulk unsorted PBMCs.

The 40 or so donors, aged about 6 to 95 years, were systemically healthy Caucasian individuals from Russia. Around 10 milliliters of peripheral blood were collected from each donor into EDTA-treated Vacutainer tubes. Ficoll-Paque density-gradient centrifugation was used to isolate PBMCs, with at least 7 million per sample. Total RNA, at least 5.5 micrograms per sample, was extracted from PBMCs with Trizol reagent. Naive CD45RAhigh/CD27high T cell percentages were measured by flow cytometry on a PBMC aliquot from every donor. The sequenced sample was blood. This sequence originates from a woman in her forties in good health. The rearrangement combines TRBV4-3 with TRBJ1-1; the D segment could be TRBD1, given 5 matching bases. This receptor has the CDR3 CASSRSRVTEAFF. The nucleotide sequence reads TGCGCCAGCAGCCGCAGCAGGGTAACTGAAGCTTTCTTT.